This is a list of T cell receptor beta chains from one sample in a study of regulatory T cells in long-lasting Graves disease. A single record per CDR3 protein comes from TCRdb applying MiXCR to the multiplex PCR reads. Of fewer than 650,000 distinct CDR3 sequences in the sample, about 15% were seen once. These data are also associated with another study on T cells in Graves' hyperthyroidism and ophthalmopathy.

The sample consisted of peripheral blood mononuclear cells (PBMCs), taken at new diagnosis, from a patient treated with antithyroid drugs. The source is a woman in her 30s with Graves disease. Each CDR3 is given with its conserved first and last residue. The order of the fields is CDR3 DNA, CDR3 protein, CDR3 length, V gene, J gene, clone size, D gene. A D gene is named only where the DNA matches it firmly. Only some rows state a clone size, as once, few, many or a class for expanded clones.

cdr3_nt: TGTGCCAGCAGCCCTCACAGGGTAAACACCTTC
cdr3_aa: CASSPHRVNTF
cdr3_length: 11
v_call: TRBV7-9
j_call: TRBJ1-2
clone_size: -
d_call: -

cdr3_nt: TGTGCCAGCTCACCATATCAGAGAGAGACCCAGTACTTC
cdr3_aa: CASSPYQRETQYF
cdr3_length: 13
v_call: TRBV18
j_call: TRBJ2-5
clone_size: -
d_call: -

cdr3_nt: TGCAGTGCTAGAGCCGGGGGATTCGCGTTGCAGCCCCAGCATTTT
cdr3_aa: CSARAGGFALQPQHF
cdr3_length: 15
v_call: TRBV20-1
j_call: TRBJ1-5
clone_size: few
d_call: -

cdr3_nt: TGTGCCAGCAGCGCCTACAGGGGAGCCGATTCACCCCTCCACTTT
cdr3_aa: CASSAYRGADSPLHF
cdr3_length: 15
v_call: TRBV9
j_call: TRBJ1-6
clone_size: -
d_call: TRBD1

cdr3_nt: TGCAGTGCGGCCGGGACTAGCGGGGCCAGCTCCTACGAGCAGTACTTC
cdr3_aa: CSAAGTSGASSYEQYF
cdr3_length: 16
v_call: TRBV20-1
j_call: TRBJ2-7
clone_size: few
d_call: TRBD2

cdr3_nt: TGTGCCTGGAGTGTACGACTGGGGGCCACCTACAATGAGCAGTTCTTC
cdr3_aa: CAWSVRLGATYNEQFF
cdr3_length: 16
v_call: TRBV30
j_call: TRBJ2-1
clone_size: few
d_call: -

cdr3_nt: TGCAGTGCCTCAAACCGGGGCACTGAGCAGTTCTTC
cdr3_aa: CSASNRGTEQFF
cdr3_length: 12
v_call: TRBV20-1
j_call: TRBJ2-1
clone_size: many
d_call: -

cdr3_nt: TGCAGTGCTAGGAGCGACGGGCTCCACCTCCCCTCCACTGAAGCTTTCTTT
cdr3_aa: CSARSDGLHLPSTEAFF
cdr3_length: 17
v_call: TRBV20-1
j_call: TRBJ1-1
clone_size: -
d_call: -

cdr3_nt: TGTGCCAGCAGTGATGTCGGAAGTGGCTACACCTTC
cdr3_aa: CASSDVGSGYTF
cdr3_length: 12
v_call: TRBV2
j_call: TRBJ1-2
clone_size: many
d_call: -

cdr3_nt: TGTGCCAGCAGCCAAGGGACTAGCGGGAGTGGGTACGAGCAGTACTTC
cdr3_aa: CASSQGTSGSGYEQYF
cdr3_length: 16
v_call: TRBV3-1
j_call: TRBJ2-7
clone_size: many
d_call: TRBD2

cdr3_nt: TGTGCCAGCAGCTCCGTCCCAGCGGGAGGGCCAAATGAGCAGTTCTTC
cdr3_aa: CASSSVPAGGPNEQFF
cdr3_length: 16
v_call: TRBV11-2
j_call: TRBJ2-1
clone_size: many
d_call: TRBD2

cdr3_nt: TGTGCCACCGTGCGGGACAGGGTGCACGCTGAAGCTTTCTTT
cdr3_aa: CATVRDRVHAEAFF
cdr3_length: 14
v_call: TRBV27
j_call: TRBJ1-1
clone_size: -
d_call: TRBD1

cdr3_nt: TGTGCCAGCAGCTTAAGTAACACCATATATTTT
cdr3_aa: CASSLSNTIYF
cdr3_length: 11
v_call: TRBV5-8
j_call: TRBJ1-3
clone_size: once
d_call: -

cdr3_nt: TGCAGCGTTGAATCGGGGGGCGAGCAGTACTTC
cdr3_aa: CSVESGGEQYF
cdr3_length: 11
v_call: TRBV29-1
j_call: TRBJ2-7
clone_size: few
d_call: TRBD2

cdr3_nt: TGCGCCAGCAGCGAACAGACTAGCGGGTCCTACGAGCAGTACTTC
cdr3_aa: CASSEQTSGSYEQYF
cdr3_length: 15
v_call: TRBV5-1
j_call: TRBJ2-7
clone_size: -
d_call: TRBD2

cdr3_nt: TGTGCCAGCAGTTTTAGCGGGAGGGCCACAGATACGCAGTATTTT
cdr3_aa: CASSFSGRATDTQYF
cdr3_length: 15
v_call: TRBV28
j_call: TRBJ2-3
clone_size: many
d_call: TRBD2

cdr3_nt: TGCAGCGTTGAAAGGCGGAGCTCCTACGAGCAGTACTTC
cdr3_aa: CSVERRSSYEQYF
cdr3_length: 13
v_call: TRBV29-1
j_call: TRBJ2-7
clone_size: few
d_call: -

cdr3_nt: TGTGCCATCAGTGAGTTGGGGACAGGAATCAACTATGGCTACACCTTC
cdr3_aa: CAISELGTGINYGYTF
cdr3_length: 16
v_call: TRBV10-3
j_call: TRBJ1-2
clone_size: many
d_call: TRBD1

cdr3_nt: TGTGCCAGCAGCTTAGAGCGGAACACCTACGAGCAGTACTTC
cdr3_aa: CASSLERNTYEQYF
cdr3_length: 14
v_call: TRBV7-6
j_call: TRBJ2-7
clone_size: few
d_call: -

cdr3_nt: TGTGCCAGCAGCCGAGCGGGAATAAATGAGCAGTTCTTC
cdr3_aa: CASSRAGINEQFF
cdr3_length: 13
v_call: TRBV6-1
j_call: TRBJ2-1
clone_size: -
d_call: TRBD2

cdr3_nt: TGTGCCAGTAATAACTATGGCTACACCTTC
cdr3_aa: CASNNYGYTF
cdr3_length: 10
v_call: TRBV19
j_call: TRBJ1-2
clone_size: few
d_call: -

cdr3_nt: TGTGCCAGCAGGAACCAGGGGGCCCAAGGGGGAGAGACCCAGTACTTC
cdr3_aa: CASRNQGAQGGETQYF
cdr3_length: 16
v_call: TRBV28
j_call: TRBJ2-5
clone_size: many
d_call: TRBD1

cdr3_nt: TGTGCCAGCCGCGGCCAGGGAGGGTACGGATACGAGCAGTACTTC
cdr3_aa: CASRGQGGYGYEQYF
cdr3_length: 15
v_call: TRBV27
j_call: TRBJ2-7
clone_size: many
d_call: TRBD2

cdr3_nt: TGTGCCACCAGTGATTTCGGTGAGCAGTTCTTC
cdr3_aa: CATSDFGEQFF
cdr3_length: 11
v_call: TRBV24-1
j_call: TRBJ2-1
clone_size: few
d_call: -

cdr3_nt: TGTGCCAGCAGCTTAGGCAGAACCACTAATGAAAAACTGTTTTTT
cdr3_aa: CASSLGRTTNEKLFF
cdr3_length: 15
v_call: TRBV11-2
j_call: TRBJ1-4
clone_size: many
d_call: -

cdr3_nt: TGTGCCTGCCAGGTTTATTTTATGAACACTGAAGCTTTCTTT
cdr3_aa: CACQVYFMNTEAFF
cdr3_length: 14
v_call: TRBV30
j_call: TRBJ1-1
clone_size: many
d_call: -

cdr3_nt: TGTGCCAGTAGTCCTCCGACAGGGGGCCGATATGGCTACACCTTC
cdr3_aa: CASSPPTGGRYGYTF
cdr3_length: 15
v_call: TRBV19
j_call: TRBJ1-2
clone_size: -
d_call: TRBD1

cdr3_nt: TGTGCCAGTAGCCCCCTGGGACAGGGGAATGAAAAACTGTTTTTT
cdr3_aa: CASSPLGQGNEKLFF
cdr3_length: 15
v_call: TRBV19
j_call: TRBJ1-4
clone_size: -
d_call: TRBD1

cdr3_nt: TGTGCCAGCAGCGTCTCTAGCGGGGGCTCCTACAATGAGCAGTTCTTC
cdr3_aa: CASSVSSGGSYNEQFF
cdr3_length: 16
v_call: TRBV7-3
j_call: TRBJ2-1
clone_size: few
d_call: TRBD2

cdr3_nt: TGCGCCAGCAGCGGGGGGACAGGATACGAAAAACTGTTTTTT
cdr3_aa: CASSGGTGYEKLFF
cdr3_length: 14
v_call: TRBV5-1
j_call: TRBJ1-4
clone_size: many
d_call: TRBD1

cdr3_nt: TGCGCCAGCAGCTTGTTACAGGGCTCTGGGGCCAACGTCCTGACTTTC
cdr3_aa: CASSLLQGSGANVLTF
cdr3_length: 16
v_call: TRBV5-1
j_call: TRBJ2-6
clone_size: many
d_call: -

cdr3_nt: TGTGCCAGCAGTTTTTCATCCTCCCGGGCACCCTACGAGCAGTACTTC
cdr3_aa: CASSFSSSRAPYEQYF
cdr3_length: 16
v_call: TRBV27
j_call: TRBJ2-7
clone_size: many
d_call: -

cdr3_nt: TGTGCCAGCAGCCGGACAGGGGGTACACCTAATGAAAAACTGTTTTTT
cdr3_aa: CASSRTGGTPNEKLFF
cdr3_length: 16
v_call: TRBV7-9
j_call: TRBJ1-4
clone_size: few
d_call: TRBD1

cdr3_nt: TGCAGTGCCCACCTCGGGAGGGCCTGGGGCACAGATACGCAGTATTTT
cdr3_aa: CSAHLGRAWGTDTQYF
cdr3_length: 16
v_call: TRBV20-1
j_call: TRBJ2-3
clone_size: few
d_call: TRBD2

cdr3_nt: TGTGCCAGCAGGCGGACAGGATCCTACGAGCAGTACTTC
cdr3_aa: CASRRTGSYEQYF
cdr3_length: 13
v_call: TRBV27
j_call: TRBJ2-7
clone_size: many
d_call: TRBD1

cdr3_nt: TGTGCCAGCAGCCAAGAATGGTTTAAGAATCCCGGGCGGGAGGGCTCCTACAATGAGCAGTTCTTC
cdr3_aa: CASSQEWFKNPGREGSYNEQFF
cdr3_length: 22
v_call: TRBV7-9
j_call: TRBJ2-1
clone_size: once
d_call: TRBD2

cdr3_nt: TGTGCCAGCAGGAGATCTAGCACAGATACGCAGTATTTT
cdr3_aa: CASRRSSTDTQYF
cdr3_length: 13
v_call: TRBV28
j_call: TRBJ2-3
clone_size: many
d_call: -

cdr3_nt: TGTGCCAGCAGTTGGGTTGGGCGCTCCTACAATGAGCAGTTCTTC
cdr3_aa: CASSWVGRSYNEQFF
cdr3_length: 15
v_call: TRBV28
j_call: TRBJ2-1
clone_size: many
d_call: -

cdr3_nt: TGTGCCAGCAGTGAGAACTCCTACAATGAGCAGTTCTTC
cdr3_aa: CASSENSYNEQFF
cdr3_length: 13
v_call: TRBV12-3/TRBV12-4
j_call: TRBJ2-1
clone_size: many
d_call: -

cdr3_nt: TGTGCCTGGCGCGCGGACTTCTATTCACCCCTCCACTTT
cdr3_aa: CAWRADFYSPLHF
cdr3_length: 13
v_call: TRBV30
j_call: TRBJ1-6
clone_size: few
d_call: -

cdr3_nt: TGTGCCAGCAGCGGGGGGAGCCTAAACACTGAAGCTTTCTTT
cdr3_aa: CASSGGSLNTEAFF
cdr3_length: 14
v_call: TRBV11-2
j_call: TRBJ1-1
clone_size: many
d_call: -

cdr3_nt: TGCAGTGCAACGCCAGGAGTCTACAATGAGCAGTTCTTC
cdr3_aa: CSATPGVYNEQFF
cdr3_length: 13
v_call: TRBV20-1
j_call: TRBJ2-1
clone_size: few
d_call: -

cdr3_nt: TGTGCCAGCAGTTTACGGGGAACGGGCCCCTACGAGCAGTACTTC
cdr3_aa: CASSLRGTGPYEQYF
cdr3_length: 15
v_call: TRBV28
j_call: TRBJ2-7
clone_size: many
d_call: -

cdr3_nt: TGTGCCAGTTCTTCATTGAGGGCATCGGGAGATCCCCTCCACTTT
cdr3_aa: CASSSLRASGDPLHF
cdr3_length: 15
v_call: TRBV6-1
j_call: TRBJ1-6
clone_size: many
d_call: -

cdr3_nt: TGTGCCTGGAGGCGACGGAACATGAACACTGAAGCTTTCTTT
cdr3_aa: CAWRRRNMNTEAFF
cdr3_length: 14
v_call: TRBV30
j_call: TRBJ1-1
clone_size: -
d_call: -

cdr3_nt: TGTGCCTGGAGTGGGGGAGGAGGACAGCCGCGGTTCTTC
cdr3_aa: CAWSGGGGQPRFF
cdr3_length: 13
v_call: TRBV30
j_call: TRBJ2-1
clone_size: few
d_call: -

cdr3_nt: TGTGCCAGCTCATATGGCTTCGGAGCACAAGGAGGCTATGGCTACACCTTC
cdr3_aa: CASSYGFGAQGGYGYTF
cdr3_length: 17
v_call: TRBV18
j_call: TRBJ1-2
clone_size: -
d_call: -

cdr3_nt: TGTGCCAGCCAAATAGGCACAGGGATGAACACTGAAGCTTTCTTT
cdr3_aa: CASQIGTGMNTEAFF
cdr3_length: 15
v_call: TRBV18
j_call: TRBJ1-1
clone_size: few
d_call: -

cdr3_nt: TGTGCCAGCACTTTGACTAGCGGGAGTAGGGAGCAGTACTTC
cdr3_aa: CASTLTSGSREQYF
cdr3_length: 14
v_call: TRBV28
j_call: TRBJ2-7
clone_size: once
d_call: TRBD2

cdr3_nt: TGTGCCAGCAGCCTGGCCCCGGCGGGGTGGGAGACCCAGTACTTC
cdr3_aa: CASSLAPAGWETQYF
cdr3_length: 15
v_call: TRBV7-2
j_call: TRBJ2-5
clone_size: -
d_call: -

cdr3_nt: TGTGCCTGGAGTCAGGGGCGGGGGCCCACAGATACGCAGTATTTT
cdr3_aa: CAWSQGRGPTDTQYF
cdr3_length: 15
v_call: TRBV30
j_call: TRBJ2-3
clone_size: few
d_call: -

cdr3_nt: TGTGCCAGCAGCCCAGGAGGGATTAGCTCCTACGAGCAGTACTTC
cdr3_aa: CASSPGGISSYEQYF
cdr3_length: 15
v_call: TRBV28
j_call: TRBJ2-7
clone_size: many
d_call: -